This TCR beta chain was recorded in a study of response to subunit inactivated influenza vaccine. This clonotype was seen ten or more times. TCRdb reprocessed the RT-PCR reads with MiXCR, giving one entry per CDR3 protein. The table lists 650,000 to 800,000 distinct CDR3 sequences, over 11% of them singletons. The CDR3 spans 12 residues. Deletions cut 2 bases from V and 5 bases from J, with 6 bases between. J is TRBJ1-2 and V is TRBV12-3 or TRBV12-4; D is ambiguous. This clonotype was sampled from a man in his fifties who received an inactivated influenza vaccine. Sample: PBMCs from blood, taken 14 to 15 days before vaccination. CDR3 nucleotide sequence: TGTGCCAGCAGTTTATGGGGTTATGGCTACACCTTC. This translates into CASSLWGYGYTF.